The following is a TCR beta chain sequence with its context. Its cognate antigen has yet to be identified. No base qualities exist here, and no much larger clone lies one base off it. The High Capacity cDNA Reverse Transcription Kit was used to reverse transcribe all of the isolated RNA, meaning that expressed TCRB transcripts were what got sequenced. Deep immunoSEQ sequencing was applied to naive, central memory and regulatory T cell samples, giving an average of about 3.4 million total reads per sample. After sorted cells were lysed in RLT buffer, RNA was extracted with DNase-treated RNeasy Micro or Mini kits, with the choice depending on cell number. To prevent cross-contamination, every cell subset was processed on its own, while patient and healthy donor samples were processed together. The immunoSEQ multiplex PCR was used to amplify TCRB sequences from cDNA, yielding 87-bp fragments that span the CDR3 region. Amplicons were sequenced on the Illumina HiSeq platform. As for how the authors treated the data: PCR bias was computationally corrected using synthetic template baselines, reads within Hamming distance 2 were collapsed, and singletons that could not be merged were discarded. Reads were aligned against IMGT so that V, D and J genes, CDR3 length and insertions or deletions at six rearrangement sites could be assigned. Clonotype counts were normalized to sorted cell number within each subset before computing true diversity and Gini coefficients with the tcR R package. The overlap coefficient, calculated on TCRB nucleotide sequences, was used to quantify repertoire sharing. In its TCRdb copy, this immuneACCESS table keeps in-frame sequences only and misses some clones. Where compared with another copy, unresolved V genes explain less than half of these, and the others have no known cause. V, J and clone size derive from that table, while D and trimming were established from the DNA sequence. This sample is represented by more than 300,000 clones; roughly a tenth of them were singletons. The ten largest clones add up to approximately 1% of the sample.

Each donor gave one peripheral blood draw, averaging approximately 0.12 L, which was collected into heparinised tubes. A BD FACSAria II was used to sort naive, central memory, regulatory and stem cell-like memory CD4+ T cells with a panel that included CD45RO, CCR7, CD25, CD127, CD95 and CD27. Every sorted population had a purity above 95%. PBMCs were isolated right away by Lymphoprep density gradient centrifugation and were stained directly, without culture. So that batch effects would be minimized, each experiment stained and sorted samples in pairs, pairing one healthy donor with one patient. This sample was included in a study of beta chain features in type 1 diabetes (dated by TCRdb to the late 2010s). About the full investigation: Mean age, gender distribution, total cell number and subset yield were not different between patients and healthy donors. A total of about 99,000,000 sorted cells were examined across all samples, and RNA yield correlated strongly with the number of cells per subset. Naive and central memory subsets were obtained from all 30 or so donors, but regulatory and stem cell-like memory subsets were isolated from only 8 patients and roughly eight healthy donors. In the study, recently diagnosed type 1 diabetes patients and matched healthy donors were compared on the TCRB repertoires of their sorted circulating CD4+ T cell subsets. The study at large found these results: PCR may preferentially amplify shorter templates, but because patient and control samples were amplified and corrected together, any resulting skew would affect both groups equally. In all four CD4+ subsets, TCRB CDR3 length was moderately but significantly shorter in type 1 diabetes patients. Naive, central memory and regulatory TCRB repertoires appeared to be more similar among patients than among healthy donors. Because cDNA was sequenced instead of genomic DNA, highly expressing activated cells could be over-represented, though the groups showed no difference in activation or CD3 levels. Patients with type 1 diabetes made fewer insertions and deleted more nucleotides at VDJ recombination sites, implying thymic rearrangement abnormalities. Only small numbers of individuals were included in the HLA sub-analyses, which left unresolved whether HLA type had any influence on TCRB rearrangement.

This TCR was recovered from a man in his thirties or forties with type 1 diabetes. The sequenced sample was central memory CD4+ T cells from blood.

The CDR3 protein is CASSQDSGNTIYF. The nucleotide sequence is given as TGTGCCAGCAGCCAGGACTCTGGAAACACCATATATTTT. Here the chain combines TRBV7-9 and TRBJ1-3, with the identity of the D gene unclear. Measured from the cysteine to the phenylalanine, the CDR3 is 13 residues long. The entry retains the CDR3 DNA only, 39 bases that are in frame from base 1. CDR1 and CDR2 are drawn from the germline V gene (reference sequence): SEHNR, FQNEAQ. A distance of 5 bases separates the germline ends of V and J, which lose 5 bases and 0 bases respectively. The CDR3 plus the reference TRBV7-9 and TRBJ1-3 genes for the other parts give the full variable domain: DTGVSQNPRHKITKRGQNVTFRCDPISEHNRLYWYRQTLGQGPEFLTYFQNEAQLEKSRLLSDRFSAERPKGSFSTLEIQRTEQGDSAMYLCASSQDSGNTIYFGEGSWLTVV.